A single sample is the source of the 19 T cell receptor beta chains below, sequenced in a study of cytomegalovirus exposure and HLA in healthy donors. The PCR employed 60 Vbeta primers together with 13 Jbeta primers. Data came from immunoSEQ multiplex PCR; TCRdb stores just in-frame clones and leaves some out. Its listing shows around 52,000 clones. Sequenced input: PBMCs. The receptors shown here come from a man in his forties in good health and CMV-seropositive.

The CDR3: CASSQEGGGTQYF. The CDR3 bases are TGCGCCAGCAGCCAAGAAGGCGGGGGGACCCAGTACTTC. The chain has TRBV4-3 and TRBJ2-5; 7 bases fit TRBD2. Germline V gene lookup returns CDR1 LGHNA and CDR2 YSLEER. CDR3 length: 13 amino acids. V dropped 0 bases and J dropped 7; count of bases not matched to a gene: 2.

This chain uses TRBV18 with TRBJ2-2; 9 bases map to TRBD1. The trim removed 1 base at V and 6 bases at J, leaving 3 bases unmatched. CDR1 is KGHSH, CDR2 LQKENI, per germline. The CDR3 sequence is 15 residues long. CDR3 in amino acids: CASSPRTGDAGELFF. The DNA for the CDR3 is TGTGCCAGCTCACCACGGACAGGGGATGCCGGGGAGCTGTTTTTT.

This rearrangement joins TRBV28 to TRBJ2-1; the match to TRBD2 covers 10 bases. With 5 bases clipped from V and 12 bases from J, the junction kept 13 bases outside the gene matches. The CDR3 runs 15 residues. Germline loops: CDR1 MDHEN, CDR2 SYDVKM. This CDR3 reads CASSRLAGGEWRQFF. The CDR3 DNA reads TGTGCCAGCAGTAGACTAGCGGGCGGAGAGTGGCGGCAGTTCTTC. Combining the CDR3 with reference TRBV28 and TRBJ2-1 gives the whole variable domain DVKVTQSSRYLVKRTGEKVFLECVQDMDHENMFWYRQDPGLGLRLIYFSYDVKMKEKGDIPEGYSVSREKKERFSLILESASTNQTSMYLCASSRLAGGEWRQFFGPGTRLTVL.

This rearrangement joins TRBV9 to TRBJ2-7, with 12 bases that match TRBD2. Germline values: CDR1 SGDLS, CDR2 YYNGEE. The V and J ends lost 5 bases and 3 bases, in that order; junction bases with no gene match: 6. The CDR3 extends over 15 amino acids. In DNA form, the CDR3 reads TGTGCCAGCAGTTCCCCGACTAGCGGGAGCTACGAGCAGTACTTC. Translated, it gives CASSSPTSGSYEQYF.

This sequence joins TRBV28 and TRBJ1-4, with 7 bases that match TRBD1. Germline values: CDR1 MDHEN, CDR2 SYDVKM. The CDR3 runs 15 residues. Unmatched junction bases numbered 12, after V lost 7 bases and J lost 7 bases. The CDR3 region has the DNA TGTGCCAGCACCAAAGGAGGGGGCGTCCGTGAAAAACTGTTTTTT. It is translated as CASTKGGGVREKLFF.

The chain recombines TRBV28 with TRBJ1-1; weak D call: TRBD1 (6 bases). Germline CDR1 MDHEN, CDR2 SYDVKM. Deletions cut 6 bases from V and 5 bases from J, with 13 bases between. There are 13 residues in the CDR3. The DNA of the CDR3 is TGTGCCAGCAGGTTACAGGGTCCAACTGAAGCTTTCTTT. Protein: CASRLQGPTEAFF.

The chain joins TRBV19 to TRBJ2-1; 7 bases line up with TRBD2. The germline gives CDR1 LNHDA, CDR2 SQIVND (reference sequence). The ends lost 7 bases at V and 3 bases at J; junction bases unmatched: 6. CDR3 length: 14 amino acids. DNA for the CDR3: TGTGCCAGTACCCTTGGGGGGGGCTACAATGAGCAGTTCTTC. The encoded protein is CASTLGGGYNEQFF.

About this clone: The junction and the germline gene differ at one end; a read error may be behind it. This rearrangement joins TRBV6-1 to TRBJ2-7; D may be TRBD1 (5 bases). There are 12 residues in the CDR3. The germline gives CDR1 MNHNS, CDR2 SASEGT. As DNA, the CDR3 is TGTGCCAGCAGACACGATGGACATTCCCCAGACTTC. Translation gives CASRHDGHSPDF.

As regards this clone: The identical CDR3 is also encoded by other nucleotide sequences in the sample. The V call is TRBV4-3, the J call TRBJ2-1; TRBD2 is a possible D gene (7 bases). V was shortened by 1 base and J by 6 bases, with 19 bases between the two germline ends. Germline V gives CDR1 LGHNA, CDR2 YSLEER. CDR3 size: 17 residues. CDR3 bases: TGCGCCAGCAGCCAAGCCCCACCGGGGGGCGAGATCAATGAGCAGTTCTTC. It translates to CASSQAPPGGEINEQFF.

This rearrangement joins TRBV9 to TRBJ2-4, with D hard to call. Germline V gives CDR1 SGDLS, CDR2 YYNGEE. Between the trimmed V and J ends, which lost 0 bases and 0 bases, there was a span of 7 bases. The CDR3 is made up of 15 amino acids. CDR3 sequence reads: CASSVGGVAKNIQYF. Written as DNA, the CDR3 is TGTGCCAGCAGCGTAGGAGGTGTAGCCAAAAACATTCAGTACTTC.

The genes are TRBV18 and TRBJ2-2; D ambiguous. There are 13 residues in the CDR3. V was cut by 3 bases and J by 3 bases, with 5 bases left in between. Germline V gives CDR1 KGHSH, CDR2 LQKENI. Here the CDR3 DNA reads TGTGCCAGCTCACCTCGGGACACCGGGGAGCTGTTTTTT. This sequence encodes CASSPRDTGELFF. The full variable domain, rest sourced from reference TRBV18 and TRBJ2-2, is NAGVMQNPRHLVRRRGQEARLRCSPMKGHSHVYWYRQLPEEGLKFMVYLQKENIIDESGMPKERFSAEFPKEGPSILRIQQVVRGDSAAYFCASSPRDTGELFFGEGSRLTVL.

The chain is built from TRBV13 and TRBJ2-1, with 7 bases fitting TRBD2. The CDR3 is 15 amino acids. Trimming at V came to 2 bases and at J to 3 bases, leaving 4 bases not matched to a gene. The V gene's germline CDR1 is PRHDT and CDR2 FYEKMQ (reference sequence). The CDR3 is CASSLKASGYNEQFF. CDR3 in DNA: TGTGCCAGCAGCTTAAAGGCTAGCGGCTACAATGAGCAGTTCTTC. Looking up the rest from reference TRBV13 and TRBJ2-1 gives the full variable domain: AAGVIQSPRHLIKEKRETATLKCYPIPRHDTVYWYQQGPGQDPQFLISFYEKMQSDKGSIPDRFSAQQFSDYHSELNMSSLELGDSALYFCASSLKASGYNEQFFGPGTRLTVL.

The chain employs TRBV5-6 and TRBJ1-5; possibly TRBD1 for D (6 bases). In germline, CDR1 is SGHDT, CDR2 YYEEEE. The CDR3 contains 15 residues. Deletions cut 0 bases from V and 3 bases from J, with 10 bases between. The CDR3 protein is CASSLADRPNQPQHF. In DNA form, the CDR3 reads TGTGCCAGCAGCTTGGCGGACAGACCCAATCAGCCCCAGCATTTT.

The chain couples TRBV27 to TRBJ1-6; 8 bases line up with TRBD1. Trimming cost V 2 bases and J 10 bases; bases outside gene matches: 10. The CDR3 is 16 residues long. CDR1 MNHEY and CDR2 SMNVEV come from the germline V gene (reference sequence). The DNA of the CDR3 is TGTGCCAGCAGTTTAATCCTCGGACAGGGTAGCTCACCCCTCCACTTT. This encodes CASSLILGQGSSPLHF.

The V and J genes are TRBV6-5 and TRBJ2-1; the D gene is possibly TRBD1 (6 bases). V was cut by 6 bases and J by 8 bases, with 8 bases left in between. The CDR3 is made up of 11 amino acids. In germline, CDR1 is MNHEY, CDR2 SVGAGI. CDR3 sequence reads: CASRQGDEQFF. CDR3 sequence (DNA): TGTGCCAGCAGACAGGGCGATGAGCAGTTCTTC.

This chain connects TRBV28 to TRBJ1-2; 8 bases map to TRBD1. After removal of 10 bases from V and 8 bases from J, the junction contained 12 bases not matched to a gene. The germline V gene encodes CDR1 MDHEN and CDR2 SYDVKM. The CDR3 is 13 residues long. As DNA, the CDR3 is TGTGCCATACAGGACAGGGTAGTGCAGGGCTACACCTTC. Its protein is CAIQDRVVQGYTF.

The chain links TRBV13 to TRBJ2-5, with 7 bases lining up with TRBD2. Germline trimming cut 5 bases from V and 4 bases from J; bases unmatched to any gene: 13. The CDR3 totals 16 residues. CDR1 and CDR2 (germline): PRHDT, FYEKMQ (reference sequence). As DNA, the CDR3 is TGTGCCAGCAGCCCCCGGGCTAGCGGTACCCGAGAGACCCAGTACTTC. It encodes CASSPRASGTRETQYF.

This chain joins TRBV7-2 and TRBJ1-2, with no clear D. Germline assignment: CDR1 SGHTA and CDR2 FQGNSA. The CDR3 loop spans 14 amino acids. V lost 5 bases to trimming and J lost 8 bases, with 18 bases between them. The CDR3 here is CASSIPPGDGGYTF. The CDR3 nucleotides read TGTGCCAGCAGCATCCCTCCGGGTGACGGGGGCTACACCTTC. Full variable domain (remainder filled in from reference TRBV7-2 and TRBJ1-2): GAGVSQSPSNKVTEKGKDVELRCDPISGHTALYWYRQSLGQGLEFLIYFQGNSAPDKSGLPSDRFSAERTGGSVSTLTIQRTQQEDSAVYLCASSIPPGDGGYTFGSGTRLTVV.

The gene calls are TRBV5-1 and TRBJ1-5; 9 bases fit TRBD1. The CDR3 contains 17 residues. V was clipped by 0 bases and J by 9 bases; unmatched bases: 13. Germline lookup yields CDR1 SGHRS and CDR2 YFSETQ. In DNA, the CDR3 is TGCGCCAGCAGCTTGGTGGGAAGGACAGGGGCTAGTCGGCCCCAGCATTTT. Translation gives CASSLVGRTGASRPQHF.